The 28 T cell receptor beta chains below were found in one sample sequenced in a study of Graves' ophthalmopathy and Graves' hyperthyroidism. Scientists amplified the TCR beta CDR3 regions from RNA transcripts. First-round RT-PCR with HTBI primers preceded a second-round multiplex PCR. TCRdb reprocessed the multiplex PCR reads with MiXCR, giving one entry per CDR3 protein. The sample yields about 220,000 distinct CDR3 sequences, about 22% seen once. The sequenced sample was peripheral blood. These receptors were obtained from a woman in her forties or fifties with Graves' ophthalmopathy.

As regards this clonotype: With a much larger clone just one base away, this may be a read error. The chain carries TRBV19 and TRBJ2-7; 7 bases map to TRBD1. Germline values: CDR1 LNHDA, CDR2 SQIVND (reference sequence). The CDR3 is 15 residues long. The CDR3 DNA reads TGTGCCAGTAGTATTCCGGGACAGAAAATGTACGAGCAGTGCTTC. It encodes CASSIPGQKMYEQCF.

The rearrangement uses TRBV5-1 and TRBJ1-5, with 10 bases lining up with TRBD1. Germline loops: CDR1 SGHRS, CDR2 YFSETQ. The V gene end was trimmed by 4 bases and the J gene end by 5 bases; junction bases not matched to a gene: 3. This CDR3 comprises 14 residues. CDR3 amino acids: CASSQGQGDQPQHF. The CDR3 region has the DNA TGCGCCAGCAGCCAAGGACAGGGGGATCAGCCCCAGCATTTT.

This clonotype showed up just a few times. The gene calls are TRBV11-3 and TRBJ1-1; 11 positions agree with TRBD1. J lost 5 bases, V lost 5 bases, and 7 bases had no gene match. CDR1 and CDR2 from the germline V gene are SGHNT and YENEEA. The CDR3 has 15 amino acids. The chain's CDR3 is CASSPGQGAWTEAFF. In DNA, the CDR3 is TGTGCCAGCAGCCCCGGACAGGGGGCATGGACTGAAGCTTTCTTT.

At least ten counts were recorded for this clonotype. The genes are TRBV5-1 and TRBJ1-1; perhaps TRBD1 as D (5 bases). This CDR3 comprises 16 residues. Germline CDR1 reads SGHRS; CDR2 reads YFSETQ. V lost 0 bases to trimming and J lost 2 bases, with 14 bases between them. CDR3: CASSLVPAGSNTEAFF. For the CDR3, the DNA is TGCGCCAGCAGCTTGGTTCCCGCAGGGTCCAACACTGAAGCTTTCTTT.

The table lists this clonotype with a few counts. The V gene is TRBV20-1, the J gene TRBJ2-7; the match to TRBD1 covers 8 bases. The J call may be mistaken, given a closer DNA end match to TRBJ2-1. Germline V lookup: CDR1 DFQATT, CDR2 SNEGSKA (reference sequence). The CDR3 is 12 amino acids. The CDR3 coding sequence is TGCAGTGCTAGTGACAGGGGTCACGAGCAGTTCTTC. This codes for CSASDRGHEQFF.

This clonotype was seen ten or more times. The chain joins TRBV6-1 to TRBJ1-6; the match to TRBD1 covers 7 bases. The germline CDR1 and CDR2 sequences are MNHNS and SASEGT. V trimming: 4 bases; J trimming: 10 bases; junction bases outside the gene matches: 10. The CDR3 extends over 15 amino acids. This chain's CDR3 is CASSGSTGVGSPLHF. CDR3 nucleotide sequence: TGTGCCAGCAGTGGATCCACAGGGGTAGGGTCACCCCTCCACTTT.

The CDR3: CASSYPRTSGLRGTETQYF. The DNA of the CDR3 is TGTGCCAGCAGCTACCCAAGGACTAGCGGCCTTCGGGGGACGGAGACCCAGTACTTC. This rearrangement joins TRBV7-8 to TRBJ2-5, with 10 bases fitting TRBD2. The V gene's germline CDR1 is SGHVS and CDR2 FQNEAQ. This CDR3 is 19 amino acids long. The J segment lost 5 bases and the V segment lost 4 bases, leaving 19 bases of the junction unmatched.

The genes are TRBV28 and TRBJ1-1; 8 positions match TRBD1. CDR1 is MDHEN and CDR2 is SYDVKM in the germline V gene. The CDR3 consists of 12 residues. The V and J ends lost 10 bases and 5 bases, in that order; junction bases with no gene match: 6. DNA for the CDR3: TGTGCCACTAACAGGGGGGTGACTGAAGCTTTCTTT. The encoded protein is CATNRGVTEAFF.

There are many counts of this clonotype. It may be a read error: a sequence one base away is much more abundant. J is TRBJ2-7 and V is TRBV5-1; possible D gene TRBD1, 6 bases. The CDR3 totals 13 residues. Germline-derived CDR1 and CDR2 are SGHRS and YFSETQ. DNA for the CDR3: TGTGCCAGCAGCTTCAGGGGCTCCTACGAGCAGTACTTC. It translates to CASSFRGSYEQYF.

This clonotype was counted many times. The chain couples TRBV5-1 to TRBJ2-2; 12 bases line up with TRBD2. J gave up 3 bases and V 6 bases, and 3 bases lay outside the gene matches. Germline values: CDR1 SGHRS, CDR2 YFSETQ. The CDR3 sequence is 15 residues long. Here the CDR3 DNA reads TGCGCCAGCACCAGACTAGCGGGGGACACCGGGGAGCTGTTTTTT. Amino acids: CASTRLAGDTGELFF.

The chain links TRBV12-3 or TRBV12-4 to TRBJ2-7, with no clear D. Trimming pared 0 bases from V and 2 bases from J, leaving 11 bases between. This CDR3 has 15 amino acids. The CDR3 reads CASSLALGGAYEQYF. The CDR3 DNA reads TGTGCCAGCAGTTTAGCGCTTGGCGGCGCCTACGAGCAGTACTTC.

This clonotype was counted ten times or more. The CDR3 DNA is TGTGCCACCAGTCTTCTAGGGTATGGCTACACCTTC. Translated, it gives CATSLLGYGYTF. The J gene is TRBJ1-2, the V gene TRBV15; D is unresolved. This CDR3 is 12 amino acids long. The germline V gene encodes CDR1 LNHNV and CDR2 YYDKDF (reference sequence). V dropped 6 bases and J dropped 5 bases, with 10 bases sitting between them.

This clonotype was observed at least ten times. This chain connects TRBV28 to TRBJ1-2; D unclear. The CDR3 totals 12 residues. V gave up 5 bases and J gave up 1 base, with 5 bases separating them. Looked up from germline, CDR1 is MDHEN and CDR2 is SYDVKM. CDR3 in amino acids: CASSPYNYGYTF. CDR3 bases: TGTGCCAGCAGTCCATATAACTATGGCTACACCTTC.

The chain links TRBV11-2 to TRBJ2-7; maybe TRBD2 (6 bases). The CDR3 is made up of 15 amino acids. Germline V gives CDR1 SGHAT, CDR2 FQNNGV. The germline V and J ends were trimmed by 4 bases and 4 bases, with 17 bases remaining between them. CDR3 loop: CASSSPGLQGYEQYF. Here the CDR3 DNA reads TGTGCCAGCAGCTCCCCGGGACTTCAGGGTTACGAGCAGTACTTC. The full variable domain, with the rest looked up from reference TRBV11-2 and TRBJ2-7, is EAGVAQSPRYKIIEKRQSVAFWCNPISGHATLYWYQQILGQGPKLLIQFQNNGVVDDSQLPKDRFSAERLKGVDSTLKIQPAKLEDSAVYLCASSSPGLQGYEQYFGPGTRLTVT.

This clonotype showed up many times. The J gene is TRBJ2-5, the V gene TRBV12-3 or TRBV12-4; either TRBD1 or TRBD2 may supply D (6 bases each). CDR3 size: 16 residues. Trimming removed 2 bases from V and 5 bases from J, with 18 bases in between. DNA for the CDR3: TGTGCCAGCAGTTTATGGGTGATGGGGGCGGGGGAGACCCAGTACTTC. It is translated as CASSLWVMGAGETQYF.

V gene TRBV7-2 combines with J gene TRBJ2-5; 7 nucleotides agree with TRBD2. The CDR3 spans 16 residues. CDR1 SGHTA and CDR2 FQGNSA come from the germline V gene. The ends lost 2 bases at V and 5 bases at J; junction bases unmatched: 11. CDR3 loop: CASSLREGRVGETQYF. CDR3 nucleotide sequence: TGTGCCAGCAGCTTAAGAGAAGGGAGGGTGGGGGAGACCCAGTACTTC.

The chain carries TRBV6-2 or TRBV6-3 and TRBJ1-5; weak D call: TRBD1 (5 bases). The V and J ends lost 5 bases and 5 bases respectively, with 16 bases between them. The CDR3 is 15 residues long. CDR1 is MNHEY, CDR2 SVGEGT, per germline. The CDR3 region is CASSPGLYRDQPQHF. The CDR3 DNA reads TGTGCCAGCAGTCCGGGACTCTATCGGGATCAGCCCCAGCATTTT.

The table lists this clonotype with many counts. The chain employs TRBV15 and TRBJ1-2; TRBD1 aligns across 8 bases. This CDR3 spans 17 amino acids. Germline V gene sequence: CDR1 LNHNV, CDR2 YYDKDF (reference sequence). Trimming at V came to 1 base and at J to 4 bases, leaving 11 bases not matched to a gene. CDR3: CATSRGGQGQGIYGYTF. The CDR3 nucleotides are TGTGCCACCAGCAGAGGTGGACAGGGCCAGGGGATCTATGGCTACACCTTC.

CDR3 in amino acids: CASSLRGRLSPLHF. The CDR3, as DNA: TGTGCCAGCAGTTTACGCGGACGGCTCTCACCCCTCCACTTT. The rearrangement links TRBV28 to TRBJ1-6; D gene uncertain. Germline CDR1 reads MDHEN; CDR2 reads SYDVKM. V lost 2 bases to trimming and J lost 10 bases, with 12 bases between them. This CDR3 has 14 residues.

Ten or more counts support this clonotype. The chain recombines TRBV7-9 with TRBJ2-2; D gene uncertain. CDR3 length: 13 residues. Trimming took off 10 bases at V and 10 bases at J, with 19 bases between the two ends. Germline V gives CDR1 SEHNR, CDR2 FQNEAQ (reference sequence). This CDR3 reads CATGPEYIEELFF. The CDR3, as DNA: TGTGCCACGGGCCCGGAATACATTGAGGAGCTGTTTTTT.

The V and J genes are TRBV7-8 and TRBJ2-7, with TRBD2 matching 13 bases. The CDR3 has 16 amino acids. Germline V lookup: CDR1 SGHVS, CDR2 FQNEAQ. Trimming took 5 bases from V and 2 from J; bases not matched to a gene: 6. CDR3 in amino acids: CASSGLAGVGPYEQYF. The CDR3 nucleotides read TGTGCCAGCAGCGGACTAGCGGGAGTAGGCCCCTACGAGCAGTACTTC.

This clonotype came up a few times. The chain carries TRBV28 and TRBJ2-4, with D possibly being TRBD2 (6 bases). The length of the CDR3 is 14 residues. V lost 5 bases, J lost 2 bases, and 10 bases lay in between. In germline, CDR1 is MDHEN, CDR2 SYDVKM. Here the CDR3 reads CASSTRGSKNIQYF. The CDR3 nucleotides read TGTGCCAGCAGTACCCGGGGGTCCAAAAACATTCAGTACTTC.

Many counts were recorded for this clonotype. CDR3 in amino acids: CASSLRSGKETQYF. CDR3 DNA sequence: TGTGCCAGCAGCTTACGGAGTGGGAAAGAGACCCAGTACTTC. The chain uses TRBV7-9 and TRBJ2-5; D call uncertain. Germline CDR1 SEHNR, CDR2 FQNEAQ (reference sequence). CDR3 size: 14 residues. Trimming stripped 2 bases from V and 3 bases from J, with 10 bases between.

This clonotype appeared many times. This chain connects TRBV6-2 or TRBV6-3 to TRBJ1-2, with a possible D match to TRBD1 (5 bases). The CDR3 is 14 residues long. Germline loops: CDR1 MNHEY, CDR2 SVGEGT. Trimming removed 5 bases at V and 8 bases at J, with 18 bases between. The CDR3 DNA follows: TGTGCCAGCAGTCGGCAAGGGGAAGTGCGGGGCTACACCTTC. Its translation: CASSRQGEVRGYTF.

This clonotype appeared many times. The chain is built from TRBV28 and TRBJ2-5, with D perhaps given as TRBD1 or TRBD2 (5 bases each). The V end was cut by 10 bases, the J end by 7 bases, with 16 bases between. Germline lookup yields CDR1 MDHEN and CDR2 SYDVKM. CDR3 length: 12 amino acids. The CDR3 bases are TGTGCCACCTCCCACTGGGACGGGACCCAGTACTTC. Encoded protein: CATSHWDGTQYF.

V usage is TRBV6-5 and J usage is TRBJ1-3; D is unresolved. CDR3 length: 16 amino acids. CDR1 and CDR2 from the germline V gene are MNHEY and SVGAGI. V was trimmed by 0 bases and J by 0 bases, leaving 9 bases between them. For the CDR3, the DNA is TGTGCCAGCAGTTACTCGATGGTGTACTCTGGAAACACCATATATTTT. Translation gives CASSYSMVYSGNTIYF.

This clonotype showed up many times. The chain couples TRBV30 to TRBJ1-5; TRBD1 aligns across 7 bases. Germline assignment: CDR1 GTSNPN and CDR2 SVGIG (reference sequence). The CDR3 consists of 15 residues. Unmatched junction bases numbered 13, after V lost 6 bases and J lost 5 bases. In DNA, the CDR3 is TGTGCCTGCTCGAACACAGGGGAAAACTATCAGCCCCAGCATTTT. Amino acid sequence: CACSNTGENYQPQHF.

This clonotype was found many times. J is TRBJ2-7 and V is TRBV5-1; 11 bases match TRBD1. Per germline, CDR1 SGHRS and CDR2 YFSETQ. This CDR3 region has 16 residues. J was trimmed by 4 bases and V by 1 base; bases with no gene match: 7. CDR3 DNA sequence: TGCGCCAGCAGCTTGAATGGACAGGGGGCTGTTTACGAGCAGTACTTC. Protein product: CASSLNGQGAVYEQYF.